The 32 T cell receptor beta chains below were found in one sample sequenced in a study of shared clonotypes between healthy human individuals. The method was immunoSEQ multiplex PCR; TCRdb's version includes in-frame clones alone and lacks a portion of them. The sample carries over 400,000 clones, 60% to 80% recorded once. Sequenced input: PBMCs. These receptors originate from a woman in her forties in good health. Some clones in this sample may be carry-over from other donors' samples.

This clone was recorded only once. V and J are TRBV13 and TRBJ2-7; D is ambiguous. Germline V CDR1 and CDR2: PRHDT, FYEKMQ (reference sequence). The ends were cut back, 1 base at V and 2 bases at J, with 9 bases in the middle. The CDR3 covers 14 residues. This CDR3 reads CASSLEGNPYEQYF. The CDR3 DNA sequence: TGTGCCAGCAGCTTAGAAGGGAATCCCTACGAGCAGTACTTC.

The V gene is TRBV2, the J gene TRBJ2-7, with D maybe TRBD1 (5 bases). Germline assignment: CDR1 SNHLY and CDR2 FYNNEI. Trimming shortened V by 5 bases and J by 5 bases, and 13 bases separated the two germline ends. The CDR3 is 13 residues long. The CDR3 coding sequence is TGTGCCAGCAGTATGGACATATCCCACGAGCAGTACTTC. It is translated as CASSMDISHEQYF.

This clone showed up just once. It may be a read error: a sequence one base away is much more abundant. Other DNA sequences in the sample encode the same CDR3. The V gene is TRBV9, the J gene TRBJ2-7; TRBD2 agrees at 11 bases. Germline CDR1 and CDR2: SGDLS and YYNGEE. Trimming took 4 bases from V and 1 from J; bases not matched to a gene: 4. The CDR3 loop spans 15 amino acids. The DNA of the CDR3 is TGTGCCAGCAGCCTCACTAGCGGGAGTTCCTACGAGCAGTACTTC. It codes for CASSLTSGSSYEQYF.

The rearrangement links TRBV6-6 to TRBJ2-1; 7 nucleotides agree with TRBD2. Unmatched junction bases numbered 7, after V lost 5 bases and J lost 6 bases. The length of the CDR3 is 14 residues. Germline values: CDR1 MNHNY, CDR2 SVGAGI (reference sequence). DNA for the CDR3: TGTGCCAGCAGTGGCGGGAGCCGGGGCAATGAGCAGTTCTTC. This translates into CASSGGSRGNEQFF.

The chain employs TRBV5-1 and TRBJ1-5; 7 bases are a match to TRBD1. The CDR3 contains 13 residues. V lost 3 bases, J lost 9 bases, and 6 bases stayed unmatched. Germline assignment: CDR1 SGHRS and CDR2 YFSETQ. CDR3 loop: CASSSTGEGPQHF. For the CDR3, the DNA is TGCGCCAGCAGCTCCACAGGGGAGGGGCCCCAGCATTTT.

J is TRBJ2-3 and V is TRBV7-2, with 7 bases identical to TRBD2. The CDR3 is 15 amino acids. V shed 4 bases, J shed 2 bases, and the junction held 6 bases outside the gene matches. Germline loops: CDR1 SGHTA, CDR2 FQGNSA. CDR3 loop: CASSYGAGFTDTQYF. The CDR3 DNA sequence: TGTGCCAGCAGCTACGGAGCGGGATTCACAGATACGCAGTATTTT.

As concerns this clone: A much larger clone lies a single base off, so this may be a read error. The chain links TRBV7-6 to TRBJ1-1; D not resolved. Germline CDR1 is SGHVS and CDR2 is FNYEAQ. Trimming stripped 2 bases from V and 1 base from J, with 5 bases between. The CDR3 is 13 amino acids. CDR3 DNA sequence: TGTGCCAGCAGCTTAAACGGGAACACTGAAGCTTTCTTT. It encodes CASSLNGNTEAFF.

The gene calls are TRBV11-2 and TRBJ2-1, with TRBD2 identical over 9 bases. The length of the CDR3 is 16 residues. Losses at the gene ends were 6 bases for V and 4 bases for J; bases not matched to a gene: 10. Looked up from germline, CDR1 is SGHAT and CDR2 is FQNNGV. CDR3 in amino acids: CASRKVWTSAYNEQFF. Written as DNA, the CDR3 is TGTGCCAGCAGAAAGGTCTGGACTAGCGCTTACAATGAGCAGTTCTTC.

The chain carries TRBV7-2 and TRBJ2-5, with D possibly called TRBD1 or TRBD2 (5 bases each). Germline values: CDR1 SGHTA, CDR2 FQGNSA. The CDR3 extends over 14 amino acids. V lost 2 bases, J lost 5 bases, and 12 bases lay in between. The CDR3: CASSLYAGTETQYF. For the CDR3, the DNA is TGTGCCAGCAGCTTATATGCAGGGACGGAGACCCAGTACTTC.

DNA of the CDR3: TGTGCCACCAGCAGAGATCTTGTCAACTACAATGAGCAGTTCTTC. Protein sequence: CATSRDLVNYNEQFF. The chain links TRBV15 to TRBJ2-1, with D hard to call. Germline CDR1 LNHNV, CDR2 YYDKDF (reference sequence). V was cut by 0 bases and J by 3 bases, with 9 bases left in between. This CDR3 contains 15 residues.

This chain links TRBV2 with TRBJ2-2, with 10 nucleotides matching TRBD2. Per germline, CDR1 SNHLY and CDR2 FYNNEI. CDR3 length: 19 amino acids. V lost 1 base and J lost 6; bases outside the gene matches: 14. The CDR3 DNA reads TGTGCCAGCAGTGAAGGGAAGCGGGAGGGTACCTTCGCTGCCGGGGAGCTGTTTTTT. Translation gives CASSEGKREGTFAAGELFF.

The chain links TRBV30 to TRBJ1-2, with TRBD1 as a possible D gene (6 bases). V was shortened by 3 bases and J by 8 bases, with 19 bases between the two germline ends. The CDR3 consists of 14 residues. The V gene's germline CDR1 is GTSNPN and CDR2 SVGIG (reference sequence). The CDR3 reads CAWSVPGDLYGYTF. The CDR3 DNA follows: TGTGCCTGGAGCGTTCCAGGGGATCTCTACGGCTACACCTTC.

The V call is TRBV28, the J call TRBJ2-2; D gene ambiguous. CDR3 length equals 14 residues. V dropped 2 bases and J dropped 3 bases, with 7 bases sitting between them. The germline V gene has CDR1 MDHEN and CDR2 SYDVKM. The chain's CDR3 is CASSLVGYTGELFF. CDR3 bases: TGTGCCAGCAGTTTAGTTGGATACACCGGGGAGCTGTTTTTT.

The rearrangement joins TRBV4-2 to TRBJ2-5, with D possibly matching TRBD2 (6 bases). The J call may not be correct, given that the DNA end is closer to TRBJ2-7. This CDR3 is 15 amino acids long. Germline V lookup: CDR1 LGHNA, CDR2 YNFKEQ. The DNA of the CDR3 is TGTGCCAGCAGCCAAGATGAACAGCGGGCCTACGAGCAGTACTTC. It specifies CASSQDEQRAYEQYF.

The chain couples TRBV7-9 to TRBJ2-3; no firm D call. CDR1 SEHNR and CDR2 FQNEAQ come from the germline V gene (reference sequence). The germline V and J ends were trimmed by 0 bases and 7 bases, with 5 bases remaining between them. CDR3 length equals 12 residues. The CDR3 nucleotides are TGTGCCAGCAGCTTAGCCGTGAATACGCAGTATTTT. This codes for CASSLAVNTQYF.

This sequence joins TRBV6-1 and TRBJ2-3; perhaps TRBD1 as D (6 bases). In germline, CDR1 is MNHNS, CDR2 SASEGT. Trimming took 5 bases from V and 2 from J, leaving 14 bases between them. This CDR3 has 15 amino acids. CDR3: CASSSGTKHTDTQYF. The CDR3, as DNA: TGTGCCAGCAGTTCCGGGACAAAACACACAGATACGCAGTATTTT.

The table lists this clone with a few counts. CDR3 in DNA: TGTGCCAGCCGTTCGCCCGGCTATGGCTACACCTTC. This gives the protein CASRSPGYGYTF. The chain uses TRBV28 and TRBJ1-2; D remains ambiguous. The CDR3 runs to 12 residues. V shed 8 bases and J shed 4 bases, with 11 bases lying between them. CDR1 is MDHEN, CDR2 SYDVKM, per germline.

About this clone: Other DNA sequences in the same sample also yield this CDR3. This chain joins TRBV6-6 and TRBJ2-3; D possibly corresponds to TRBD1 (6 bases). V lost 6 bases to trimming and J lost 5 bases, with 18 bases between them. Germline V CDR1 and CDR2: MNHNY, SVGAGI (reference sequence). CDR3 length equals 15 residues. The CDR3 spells CASREPKRGRDTQYF. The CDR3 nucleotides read TGTGCCAGCAGGGAACCAAAAAGGGGGAGAGATACGCAGTATTTT.

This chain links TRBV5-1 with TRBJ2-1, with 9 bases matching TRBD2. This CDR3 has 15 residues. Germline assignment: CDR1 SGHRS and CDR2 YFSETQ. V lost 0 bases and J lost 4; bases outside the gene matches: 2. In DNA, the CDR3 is TGCGCCAGCAGCTTGGGGACTAGCGCTTACAATGAGCAGTTCTTC. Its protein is CASSLGTSAYNEQFF.

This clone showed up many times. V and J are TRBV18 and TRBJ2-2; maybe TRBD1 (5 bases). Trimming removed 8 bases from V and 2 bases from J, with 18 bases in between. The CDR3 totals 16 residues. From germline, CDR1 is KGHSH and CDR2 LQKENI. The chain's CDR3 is CASGMTDIGNTGELFF. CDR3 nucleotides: TGTGCCAGCGGTATGACAGACATTGGTAACACCGGGGAGCTGTTTTTT.

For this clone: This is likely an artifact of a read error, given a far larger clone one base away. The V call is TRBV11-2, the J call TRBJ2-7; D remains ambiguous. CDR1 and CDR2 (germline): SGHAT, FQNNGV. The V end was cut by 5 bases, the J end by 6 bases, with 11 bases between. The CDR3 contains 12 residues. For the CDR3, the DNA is TGTGCCAGCAGCCGAACCCCCTGCGAGCAGTACTTC. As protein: CASSRTPCEQYF.

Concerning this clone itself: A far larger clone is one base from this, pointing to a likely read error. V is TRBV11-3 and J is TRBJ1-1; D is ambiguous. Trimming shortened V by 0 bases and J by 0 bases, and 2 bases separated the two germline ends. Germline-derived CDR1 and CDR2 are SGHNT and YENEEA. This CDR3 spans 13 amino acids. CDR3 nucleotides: TGTGCCAGCAGCTTAGAGATGAACACTGAAGCTTTCTTT. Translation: CASSLEMNTEAFF. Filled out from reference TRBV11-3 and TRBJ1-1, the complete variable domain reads EAGVVQSPRYKIIEKKQPVAFWCNPISGHNTLYWYLQNLGQGPELLIRYENEEAVDDSQLPKDRFSAERLKGVDSTLKIQPAELGDSAVYLCASSLEMNTEAFFGQGTRLTVV.

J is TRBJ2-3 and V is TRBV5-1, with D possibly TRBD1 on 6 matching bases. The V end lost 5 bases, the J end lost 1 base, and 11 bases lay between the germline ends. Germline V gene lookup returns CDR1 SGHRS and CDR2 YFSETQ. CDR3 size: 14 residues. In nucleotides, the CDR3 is TGCGCCAGCAGGCAGGGGACGGGCACAGATACGCAGTATTTT. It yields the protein CASRQGTGTDTQYF. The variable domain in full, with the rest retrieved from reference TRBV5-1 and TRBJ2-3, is KAGVTQTPRYLIKTRGQQVTLSCSPISGHRSVSWYQQTPGQGLQFLFEYFSETQRNKGNFPGRFSGRQFSNSRSEMNVSTLELGDSALYLCASRQGTGTDTQYFGPGTRLTVL.

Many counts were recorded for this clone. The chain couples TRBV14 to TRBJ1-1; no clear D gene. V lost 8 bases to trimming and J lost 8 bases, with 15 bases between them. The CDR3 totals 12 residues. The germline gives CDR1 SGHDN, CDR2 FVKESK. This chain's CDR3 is CASGAIAAEAFF. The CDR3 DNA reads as TGTGCCAGCGGAGCGATAGCGGCAGAAGCTTTCTTT.

The CDR3 DNA reads TGCGCCAGCAGCCAGGTCCGGGACGGGAACACTGAAGCTTTCTTT. It codes for CASSQVRDGNTEAFF. The chain is built from TRBV4-1 and TRBJ1-1, with TRBD1 as a possible D gene (5 bases). The germline V gene has CDR1 MGHRA and CDR2 YSYEKL. V lost 3 bases to trimming and J lost 1 base, with 12 bases between them. CDR3 size: 15 residues.

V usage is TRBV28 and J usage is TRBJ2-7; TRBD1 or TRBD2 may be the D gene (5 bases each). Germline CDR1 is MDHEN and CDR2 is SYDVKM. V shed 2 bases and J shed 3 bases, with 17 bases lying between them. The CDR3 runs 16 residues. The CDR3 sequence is CASSLNSWDQSYEQYF. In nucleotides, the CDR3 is TGTGCCAGCAGTTTAAATTCCTGGGACCAGAGCTACGAGCAGTACTTC.

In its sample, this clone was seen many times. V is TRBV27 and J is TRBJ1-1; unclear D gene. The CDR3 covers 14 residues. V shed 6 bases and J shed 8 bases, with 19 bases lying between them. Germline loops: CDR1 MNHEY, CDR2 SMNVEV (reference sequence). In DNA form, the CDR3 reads TGTGCCAGCAGCCCCATCCCGAGGGCCGTAGAAGCTTTCTTT. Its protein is CASSPIPRAVEAFF.

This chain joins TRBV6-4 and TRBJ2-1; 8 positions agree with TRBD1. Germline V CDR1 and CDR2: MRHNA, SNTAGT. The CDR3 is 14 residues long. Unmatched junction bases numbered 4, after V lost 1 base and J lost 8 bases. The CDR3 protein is CASSDLGTGDEQFF. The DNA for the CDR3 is TGTGCCAGCAGTGACTTGGGGACAGGAGATGAGCAGTTCTTC.

The CDR3 bases are TGTGCCAGCAGCTGGGACAGGAACGAGCAGTACTTC. Residues: CASSWDRNEQYF. The rearrangement links TRBV11-2 to TRBJ2-7; 8 nucleotides agree with TRBD1. CDR3 size: 12 residues. V gave up 4 bases and J gave up 5 bases; unmatched junction bases: 1. CDR1 and CDR2 from the germline V gene are SGHAT and FQNNGV.

CDR3: CASSLGGYTTEAFF. The CDR3 DNA reads TGTGCCAGCAGCTTAGGAGGATATACGACTGAAGCTTTCTTT. V and J are TRBV7-6 and TRBJ1-1; no reliable D call. Germline V gene sequence: CDR1 SGHVS, CDR2 FNYEAQ. V lost 1 base, J lost 5 bases, and 11 bases lay in between. The CDR3 has 14 residues.

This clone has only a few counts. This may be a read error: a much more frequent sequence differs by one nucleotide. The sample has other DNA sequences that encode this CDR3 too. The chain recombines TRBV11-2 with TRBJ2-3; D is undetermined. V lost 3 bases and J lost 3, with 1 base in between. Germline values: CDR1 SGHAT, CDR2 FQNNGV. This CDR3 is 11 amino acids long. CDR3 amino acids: CASSLTDTQYF. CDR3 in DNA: TGTGCCAGCAGCTTGACAGATACGCAGTATTTT.

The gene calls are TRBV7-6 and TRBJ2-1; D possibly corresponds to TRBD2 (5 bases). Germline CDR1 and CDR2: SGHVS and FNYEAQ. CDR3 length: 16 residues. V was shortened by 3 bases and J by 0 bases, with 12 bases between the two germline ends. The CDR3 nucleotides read TGTGCCAGCAGCTTTCGGGCGGGTAGCTCCTACAATGAGCAGTTCTTC. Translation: CASSFRAGSSYNEQFF.